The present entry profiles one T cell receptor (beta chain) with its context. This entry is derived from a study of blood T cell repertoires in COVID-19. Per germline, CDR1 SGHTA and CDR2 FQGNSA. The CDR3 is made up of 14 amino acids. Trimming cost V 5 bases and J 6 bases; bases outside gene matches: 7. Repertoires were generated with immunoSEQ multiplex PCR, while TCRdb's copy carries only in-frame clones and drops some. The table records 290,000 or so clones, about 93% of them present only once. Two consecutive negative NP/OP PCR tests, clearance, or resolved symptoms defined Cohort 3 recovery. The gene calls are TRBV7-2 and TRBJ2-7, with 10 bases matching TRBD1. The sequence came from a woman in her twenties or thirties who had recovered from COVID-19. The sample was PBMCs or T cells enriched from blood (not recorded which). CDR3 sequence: CASSLRDRGSEQYF. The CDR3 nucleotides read TGTGCCAGCAGCCTCCGGGACAGGGGCTCCGAGCAGTACTTC.